These 8 T cell receptor beta chains were all obtained from the same sample, sequenced in a study of vaccination and CD4 T cells after COVID-19. For these receptors, no antigen is known. Cultured CD4+ T cell DNA was sequenced using the Oncomine TCR Beta short-read assay. TCRdb fed the PCR reads into MiXCR, producing one record per CDR3 protein. Counted here are about 13,000 distinct CDR3 sequences, just over 55% occurring once; the ten biggest clones make up roughly 13%. Treatment given: approximately nine-day PBMC culture with coronavirus spike peptide pools or control peptides (ViraFEST assay). The specimen sequenced was CD4+ T cells from blood, cultured in vitro. These receptor sequences come from a human donor who had recovered from COVID-19.

This chain joins TRBV30 and TRBJ1-1; D uncertain. The CDR3 covers 14 residues. Germline CDR1 and CDR2: GTSNPN and SVGIG (reference sequence). V lost 4 bases to trimming and J lost 0 bases, with 12 bases between them. In nucleotides, the CDR3 is TGTGCCTGGATCCGGCAGGATCTGAACACTGAAGCTTTCTTT. Translated: CAWIRQDLNTEAFF.

The V call is TRBV7-8, the J call TRBJ1-5; 7 bases fit TRBD1. In germline, CDR1 is SGHVS, CDR2 FQNEAQ. The V and J ends lost 5 bases and 7 bases, in that order; junction bases with no gene match: 11. This CDR3 is built from 15 residues. This chain's CDR3 is CASSLSGQVGQPQHF. CDR3 DNA sequence: TGTGCCAGCAGCCTTAGCGGACAGGTGGGACAGCCCCAGCATTTT.

The chain uses TRBV20-1 and TRBJ2-2; D gene unclear. The germline V gene has CDR1 DFQATT and CDR2 SNEGSKA (reference sequence). The CDR3 runs to 16 residues. Trimming removed 2 bases at V and 3 bases at J, with 16 bases between. The DNA of the CDR3 is TGCAGTGCTAGAAAAAACACGCCGGACGACACCGGGGAGCTGTTTTTT. It translates to CSARKNTPDDTGELFF.

The V gene is TRBV1, the J gene TRBJ2-7. TRBV1 is a pseudogene segment. The CDR3 is made up of 13 amino acids. CDR3 sequence (DNA): TGCACCAGCAGCCAAGGGGCAGCGTTTCGGCAGTACTTC. The encoded protein is CTSSQGAAFRQYF.

The chain carries TRBV5-1 and TRBJ1-6; the D is unclear. Trimming took off 4 bases at V and 11 bases at J, with 10 bases between the two ends. CDR1 and CDR2 (germline): SGHRS, YFSETQ. CDR3 length: 12 amino acids. In nucleotides, the CDR3 is TGCGCCAGCAGCATAGGGAGACCACCCCTCCACTTT. It translates to CASSIGRPPLHF.

The J gene is TRBJ1-6, the V gene TRBV6-5; D possibly corresponds to TRBD1 (5 bases). V lost 0 bases, J lost 4 bases, and 10 bases lay in between. CDR1 and CDR2 (germline): MNHEY, SVGAGI. The CDR3 extends over 16 amino acids. Written as DNA, the CDR3 is TGTGCCAGCAGTTACTCGGGTGGGGGATATAATTCACCCCTCCACTTT. It translates to CASSYSGGGYNSPLHF.

This clonotype was picked up one time. The rearrangement links TRBV19 to TRBJ2-3; TRBD1 matches at 7 bases. The CDR3 is 13 residues long. The ends lost 8 bases at V and 1 base at J; junction bases unmatched: 3. Germline lookup yields CDR1 LNHDA and CDR2 SQIVND (reference sequence). This CDR3 is CASGQVGTDTQYF. For the CDR3, the DNA is TGTGCCAGTGGACAGGTCGGCACAGATACGCAGTATTTT.

The chain combines TRBV19 with TRBJ1-1; 8 bases map to TRBD1. Germline loops: CDR1 LNHDA, CDR2 SQIVND (reference sequence). The CDR3 runs 13 residues. V lost 10 bases, J lost 4 bases, and 8 bases stayed unmatched. This chain's CDR3 is CATTDRGGTEAFF. CDR3 DNA: TGTGCCACTACCGACAGGGGAGGCACTGAAGCTTTCTTT. The full variable domain, with the rest looked up from reference TRBV19 and TRBJ1-1, is DGGITQSPKYLFRKEGQNVTLSCEQNLNHDAMYWYRQDPGQGLRLIYYSQIVNDFQKGDIAEGYSVSREKKESFPLTVTSAQKNPTAFYLCATTDRGGTEAFFGQGTRLTVV.